This TCR beta chain was sequenced in a study of cytomegalovirus exposure and HLA in healthy donors. Study-level findings and limits: Cytomegalovirus association was assigned to about 150 TCR beta chains.

This clone is a singleton in its sample. Its specificity is not known. Profiling relied on immunoSEQ multiplex PCR, and the TCRdb table lists in-frame clones only, not all of them. The table records 100,000 to 120,000 clones, more than 70% of them present only once. Looked up from germline, CDR1 is MDHEN and CDR2 is SYDVKM. CDR3 length: 13 residues. V dropped 6 bases and J dropped 4 bases, with 12 bases sitting between them. The TCR sequence derives from a woman younger than 35 in good health and CMV-seronegative. The rearrangement joins TRBV28 to TRBJ1-2; D call uncertain. The sequencing input was PBMCs. The CDR3 region has the DNA TGTGCCAGCAGCTCCCCGAGCCCCTATGGCTACACCTTC. Its protein product is CASSSPSPYGYTF.